The 22 T cell receptor beta chains below come from one sample, sequenced in a study of blood T cells in healthy people across ages. The authors ran a second PCR of 7 to 11 cycles using a sample-barcoded 5' primer and a J-beta primer mix. Using its own MiXCR run on the 5' RACE reads, TCRdb lists one record per CDR3 protein. The sample carries 710,000 or so distinct CDR3 sequences, about a fifth recorded once. Sequencing input: blood. Source of these receptors: a man between 65 and 79 years old in good health.

The genes are TRBV7-6 and TRBJ1-1; D not resolved. The CDR3 spans 13 residues. The germline CDR1 and CDR2 sequences are SGHVS and FNYEAQ. With 4 bases removed from V and 10 bases from J, the gap between germline ends came to 16 bases. The CDR3 protein is CASSSQSSAGAFF. The CDR3 DNA sequence: TGTGCCAGCAGCTCACAATCCTCAGCAGGAGCTTTCTTT. The whole variable domain, filled in from reference TRBV7-6 and TRBJ1-1, reads GAGVSQSPRYKVTKRGQDVALRCDPISGHVSLYWYRQALGQGPEFLTYFNYEAQQDKSGLPNDRFSAERPEGSISTLTIQRTEQRDSAMYRCASSSQSSAGAFFGQGTRLTVV.

The sample holds a few counts of this clonotype. This chain joins TRBV7-6 and TRBJ1-1, with D hard to call. Germline loops: CDR1 SGHVS, CDR2 FNYEAQ. The CDR3 sequence is 13 residues long. Trimming pared 1 base from V and 5 bases from J, leaving 8 bases between. CDR3 amino acids: CASSLGASTEAFF. The CDR3, as DNA: TGTGCCAGCAGCTTAGGAGCGAGTACTGAAGCTTTCTTT.

This chain uses TRBV19 with TRBJ2-7; no clear D. Germline loops: CDR1 LNHDA, CDR2 SQIVND (reference sequence). Trimming removed 5 bases at V and 5 bases at J, with 10 bases between. This CDR3 region has 12 residues. The chain's CDR3 is CASSPRRHEQYV. In DNA form, the CDR3 reads TGTGCCAGTAGTCCCCGTAGACACGAGCAGTACGTC.

This clonotype was observed at least ten times. The CDR3 region is CASSQDSSLKLFF. CDR3 nucleotides: TGTGCCAGCAGCCAAGATAGTTCGCTCAAACTGTTTTTT. The chain uses TRBV3-1 and TRBJ1-4, with D unresolved. Germline V lookup: CDR1 LGHDT, CDR2 YNNKEL (reference sequence). The germline V and J ends were trimmed by 0 bases and 11 bases, with 10 bases remaining between them. The CDR3 consists of 13 residues. Looking up the rest from reference TRBV3-1 and TRBJ1-4 gives the full variable domain: DTAVSQTPKYLVTQMGNDKSIKCEQNLGHDTMYWYKQDSKKFLKIMFSYNNKELIINETVPNRFSPKSPDKAHLNLHINSLELGDSAVYFCASSQDSSLKLFFGSGTQLSVL.

This clonotype was recorded at least ten times. The rearrangement links TRBV13 to TRBJ2-5, with D perhaps TRBD1 or TRBD2 (6 bases each). This CDR3 comprises 12 residues. Germline V lookup: CDR1 PRHDT, CDR2 FYEKMQ (reference sequence). V was shortened by 5 bases and J by 5 bases, with 9 bases between the two germline ends. CDR3 region: CASSRGLETQYF. CDR3 nucleotides: TGTGCCAGCAGCCGGGGGCTGGAGACCCAGTACTTC.

The chain couples TRBV6-5 to TRBJ1-5; the D gene is possibly TRBD1 (5 bases). V was trimmed by 7 bases and J by 2 bases, leaving 9 bases between them. Germline V CDR1 and CDR2: MNHEY, SVGAGI. The CDR3 is made up of 13 amino acids. CDR3 sequence: CASTPGGNQPQHF. Written as DNA, the CDR3 is TGTGCCAGCACCCCGGGGGGCAATCAGCCCCAGCATTTT.

This clonotype was seen only a few times. The chain combines TRBV12-3 or TRBV12-4 with TRBJ2-1, with 15 bases that match TRBD2. The DNA matches TRBJ2-7 better at its end, which makes the J call doubtful. There are 14 residues in the CDR3. This CDR3 reads CASSLGLAGGEQYV. CDR3 DNA sequence: TGTGCCAGCAGTTTGGGACTAGCGGGAGGCGAGCAGTACGTC.

This sequence joins TRBV28 and TRBJ1-1; D is undetermined. V lost 2 bases to trimming and J lost 5 bases, with 15 bases between them. The germline V gene encodes CDR1 MDHEN and CDR2 SYDVKM. The CDR3 runs to 15 residues. The CDR3 is CASSLASRLRTEAFF. In DNA form, the CDR3 reads TGTGCCAGCAGTTTAGCCTCTAGGTTACGGACTGAAGCTTTCTTT.

The sample holds a few counts of this clonotype. The chain uses TRBV29-1 and TRBJ2-1; a weak D match, TRBD1 (5 bases). The germline V and J ends were trimmed by 5 bases and 4 bases, with 18 bases remaining between them. CDR1 SQVTM and CDR2 ANQGSEA come from the germline V gene. The CDR3 has 15 residues. The CDR3 coding sequence is TGCAGCGTTTTCCTCGACAGCAACTCTTACAATGAGCAGTTCTTC. Translating it yields CSVFLDSNSYNEQFF.

The chain couples TRBV20-1 to TRBJ2-5, with 9 bases that match TRBD1. The germline V gene has CDR1 DFQATT and CDR2 SNEGSKA (reference sequence). The CDR3 loop spans 14 amino acids. J was trimmed by 4 bases and V by 6 bases; bases with no gene match: 9. In DNA, the CDR3 is TGCAGTGCAATTACAGGGGGCAGTGGAGAGACCCAGTACTTC. Residues: CSAITGGSGETQYF.

This clonotype was found a few times. V and J are TRBV7-8 and TRBJ2-3; 8 bases are shared with TRBD2. The J segment lost 6 bases and the V segment lost 6 bases, leaving 14 bases of the junction unmatched. CDR1 and CDR2 from the germline V gene are SGHVS and FQNEAQ. This CDR3 has 16 residues. CDR3 in amino acids: CASRRNAGTSGDTQYF. The CDR3 nucleotides read TGTGCCAGCAGACGTAATGCCGGGACTAGTGGGGATACGCAGTATTTT.

This clonotype was seen more than once but under ten times. The chain uses TRBV6-5 and TRBJ2-3; D is undetermined. From germline, CDR1 is MNHEY and CDR2 SVGAGI. V was shortened by 6 bases and J by 6 bases, with 13 bases between the two germline ends. The length of the CDR3 is 13 residues. Here the CDR3 reads CASRFPAHDTQYF. For the CDR3, the DNA is TGTGCCAGCAGGTTCCCGGCCCATGATACGCAGTATTTT.

The chain carries TRBV24-1 and TRBJ2-3, with 8 bases fitting TRBD1. Germline lookup yields CDR1 KGHDR and CDR2 SFDVKD. The J segment lost 4 bases and the V segment lost 5 bases, leaving 16 bases of the junction unmatched. The CDR3 covers 18 residues. CDR3 in DNA: TGTGCCACCAGTGGGTTGAGAGGCGCGGGACAGGCGTCAGATACGCAGTATTTT. Translation gives CATSGLRGAGQASDTQYF.

This clonotype was seen more than once but under ten times. V and J are TRBV6-1 and TRBJ1-2; no clear D. This CDR3 region has 13 residues. The germline V gene encodes CDR1 MNHNS and CDR2 SASEGT. Trimming took off 1 base at V and 5 bases at J, with 8 bases between the two ends. The CDR3 loop reads CASSEEVPYGYTF. In DNA, the CDR3 is TGTGCCAGCAGTGAAGAGGTTCCTTATGGCTACACCTTC.

This sequence joins TRBV12-3 or TRBV12-4 and TRBJ2-7, with 8 bases fitting TRBD2. The V segment lost 3 bases and the J segment 3 bases; nucleotides outside the gene matches: 7. This CDR3 region has 15 residues. CDR3 sequence (DNA): TGTGCCAGCAGTTTCGGGAGCGGGGGAGGCTACGAGCAGTACTTC. Its protein product is CASSFGSGGGYEQYF.

The V gene is TRBV14, the J gene TRBJ2-7; D ambiguous. The CDR3 extends over 17 amino acids. Trimming took off 4 bases at V and 3 bases at J, with 22 bases between the two ends. The germline V gene encodes CDR1 SGHDN and CDR2 FVKESK. The CDR3 loop reads CASSPRTPNPPLYEQYF. CDR3 DNA: TGTGCCAGCAGCCCCCGAACTCCCAACCCCCCTCTCTACGAGCAGTACTTC.

The chain employs TRBV29-1 and TRBJ2-3; TRBD1 might be the D (6 bases). This CDR3 spans 15 amino acids. V was shortened by 0 bases and J by 1 base, with 11 bases between the two germline ends. Germline loops: CDR1 SQVTM, CDR2 ANQGSEA. The CDR3 DNA follows: TGCAGCGTTGAAGATCATGCAGGGGGCACAGATACGCAGTATTTT. The encoded protein is CSVEDHAGGTDTQYF.

V is TRBV24-1 and J is TRBJ2-1, with 14 nucleotides matching TRBD2. Germline CDR1 reads KGHDR; CDR2 reads SFDVKD. Trimming took 6 bases from V and 7 from J; bases not matched to a gene: 10. The CDR3 is made up of 17 amino acids. The CDR3 region is CATSLPYGTSGSNEQFF. The CDR3 DNA is TGTGCCACCAGTCTACCGTACGGGACTAGCGGGAGTAATGAGCAGTTCTTC.

This clonotype was detected only once. The missing conserved phenylalanine or tryptophan at the end of this CDR3 makes a read error likely. The rearrangement links TRBV6-5 to TRBJ1-1, with a tentative D call TRBD1 (6 bases). The CDR3 sequence is 12 residues long. The germline CDR1 and CDR2 sequences are MNHEY and SVGAGI. The ends were cut back, 6 bases at V and 3 bases at J, with 8 bases in the middle. In nucleotides, the CDR3 is TGTGCCAGCAGGGGGGGGCACACTGAAGCTTTCTCT. It translates to CASRGGHTEAFS.

V gene TRBV7-9 combines with J gene TRBJ1-4, with 8 bases matching TRBD1. The CDR3 is 12 amino acids. V lost 2 bases to trimming and J lost 10 bases; unmatched junction nucleotides: 0. Germline CDR1 is SEHNR and CDR2 is FQNEAQ (reference sequence). DNA of the CDR3: TGTGCCAGCAGCTTACAGGGGGCAAAACTGTTTTTT. Translated, it gives CASSLQGAKLFF. Drawing the rest from reference TRBV7-9 and TRBJ1-4, the complete variable domain is DTGVSQNPRHKITKRGQNVTFRCDPISEHNRLYWYRQTLGQGPEFLTYFQNEAQLEKSRLLSDRFSAERPKGSFSTLEIQRTEQGDSAMYLCASSLQGAKLFFGSGTQLSVL.

This clonotype was detected only a few times. The chain uses TRBV6-5 and TRBJ1-3; possible D gene TRBD1, 6 bases. Deletions cut 7 bases from V and 0 bases from J, with 16 bases between. Germline V gene data show CDR1 as MNHEY and CDR2 as SVGAGI. The CDR3 consists of 16 residues. CDR3 sequence: CASKTDRSASGNTIYF. CDR3 in DNA: TGTGCCAGCAAAACTGACAGGTCCGCCTCTGGAAACACCATATATTTT.

This clonotype was observed a few times. V usage is TRBV5-1 and J usage is TRBJ2-2; 10 nucleotides line up with TRBD2. The CDR3 contains 16 residues. Germline CDR1 reads SGHRS; CDR2 reads YFSETQ. Trimming at V came to 5 bases and at J to 3 bases, leaving 7 bases not matched to a gene. The CDR3 nucleotides are TGCGCCAGCAGTTCTGGGACTAGCGTGGACACCGGGGAGCTGTTTTTT. It is translated as CASSSGTSVDTGELFF.